The clone carrying this TCR beta chain was detected only a few times. CDR1 is SGHAT and CDR2 is FQNNGV in the germline V gene. This CDR3 is 13 amino acids long. V lost 1 base and J lost 3, with 6 bases in between. Each CDR3 protein is one row after TCRdb ran MiXCR on the RT-PCR reads. The data contain about 680,000 distinct CDR3 sequences, approximately 15% of them seen just once; the ten biggest clones take up about 3.6%. The chain employs TRBV11-2 and TRBJ1-1; D remains unclear. This receptor was taken from a female donor in good health, serving as a healthy control. Sequencing input: memory CD4+ T cells from blood. DNA for the CDR3: TGTGCCAGCAGCTTAGGCCCGTACACTGAAGCTTTCTTT. Its translation is CASSLGPYTEAFF.